This T cell receptor beta chain derives from a study of blood T cell repertoires in COVID-19. As for the study in general: COVID-19 samples, acute and convalescent, were from the United States, Italy and Spain. Nucleic acid was either cDNA or gDNA, and it came from T cells, B-cell-depleted T cells, or PBMCs.

Original processing notes: Amplification with reference gene primers provided the estimates of nucleated cell counts. Sequencing was performed with immunoSEQ multiplex PCR; in TCRdb, only in-frame clones are kept and a portion is missing. V, J and clone size derive from that table, while D and trimming were established from the DNA sequence. Of 200,000 to 250,000 clones in the sample, roughly 85% were seen once. Enrolment of Seattle patients took place during active infection, and they were followed longitudinally. Between the trimmed V and J ends, which lost 3 bases and 0 bases, there was a span of 11 bases. From germline, CDR1 is LGHNA and CDR2 YNFKEQ. CDR3 size: 15 residues.

Sequenced: peripheral blood. This TCR was sampled from a woman in her 70s with COVID-19, enrolled during active disease. The J gene is TRBJ1-2, the V gene TRBV4-2; no clear D gene. CDR3 DNA: TGTGCCAGCAGCCAGCGGACGGACTCTAACTATGGCTACACCTTC. Protein: CASSQRTDSNYGYTF.